This T cell receptor beta chain is drawn from a study of blood T cells in healthy people across ages. The second PCR ran roughly 7 to 12 cycles with a sample-barcoded 5' primer and J-beta primers. TCRdb recomputed calls from the 5' RACE reads with MiXCR, one row per CDR3 protein. The data show around 700,000 distinct CDR3 sequences, approximately 25% seen once. The CDR3 spans 14 residues. V lost 6 bases to trimming and J lost 6 bases; unmatched junction nucleotides: 6. Looked up from germline, CDR1 is MNHEY and CDR2 is SVGEGT. All donors came from Russia, were Caucasian and healthy, and spanned ages roughly 6 to 95. It was roughly 10 milliliters of peripheral blood that were drawn from each donor. This sample was also put to use in a study of T cells of mothers and their children. From that paper: Once extracted, all RNA went into cDNA synthesis at approximately 1.5 ug per 15 ul. For each mother, over 8.5 million TCR beta CDR3 reads were obtained, and for each child, some 3 million.

The chain has TRBV6-2 or TRBV6-3 and TRBJ1-4, with 8 bases that match TRBD1. Sequenced: blood. The clonotype was recovered from a boy aged 5-17 years in good health. The chain's CDR3 is CASRPGGKDEKLFF. The DNA of the CDR3 is TGTGCCAGCAGACCAGGGGGCAAGGATGAAAAACTGTTTTTT.